Described below is a single T cell receptor (beta chain) sequence and its context. CDR1 and CDR2 (germline): GTSNPN, SVGIG (reference sequence). V dropped 2 bases and J dropped 3 bases, with 7 bases sitting between them. The CDR3 consists of 12 residues. The data were taken from a study of blood T cell repertoires in COVID-19. Study details: The United States, Italy and Spain supplied acute and convalescent COVID-19 samples. Sources were T cells, B-cell-depleted T cells, or PBMCs; the material itself was cDNA or gDNA.

Original methodology: Reference gene primer amplification gave estimated nucleated cell counts. Generated by immunoSEQ multiplex PCR, the TCRdb table keeps only in-frame clones and is missing some. That table gives V, J and clone size, and the DNA gave D and trimming. The table has about 95,000 clones, roughly four fifths seen once. Patients at the Seattle site were enrolled during active infection and followed longitudinally. Sequences were obtained from peripheral blood. The V gene is TRBV30, the J gene TRBJ1-2; no firm D call. This TCR came from a man older than 75 with COVID-19, enrolled during active disease. Here the CDR3 reads CAWSPSHYGYTF. The CDR3 nucleotides read TGTGCCTGGAGTCCAAGCCACTATGGCTACACCTTC.